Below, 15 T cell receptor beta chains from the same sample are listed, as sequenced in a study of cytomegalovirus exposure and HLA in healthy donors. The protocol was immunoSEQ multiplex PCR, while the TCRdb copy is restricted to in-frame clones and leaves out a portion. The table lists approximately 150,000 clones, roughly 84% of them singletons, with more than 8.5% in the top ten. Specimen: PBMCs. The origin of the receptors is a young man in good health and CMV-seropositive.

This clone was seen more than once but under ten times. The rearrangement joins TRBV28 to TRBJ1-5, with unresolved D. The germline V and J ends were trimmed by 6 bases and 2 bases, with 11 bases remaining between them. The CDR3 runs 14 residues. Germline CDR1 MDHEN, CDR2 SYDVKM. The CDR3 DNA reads TGTGCCAGCAGGATAGGAGAGGGCAATCAGCCCCAGCATTTT. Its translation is CASRIGEGNQPQHF.

The CDR3 DNA reads TGTGCCTGGAGTGGACAGGGGGCGGGTCAGCCCCAGCATTTT. It codes for CAWSGQGAGQPQHF. The chain is built from TRBV30 and TRBJ1-5, with 10 bases aligning to TRBD1. This CDR3 is 14 amino acids long. J lost 6 bases, V lost 1 base, and 3 bases had no gene match. The germline gives CDR1 GTSNPN, CDR2 SVGIG (reference sequence). Based on the CDR3 plus reference TRBV30 and TRBJ1-5, the full variable domain is SQTIHQWPATLVQPVGSPLSLECTVEGTSNPNLYWYRQAAGRGLQLLFYSVGIGQISSEVPQNLSASRPQDRQFILSSKKLLLSDSGFYLCAWSGQGAGQPQHFGDGTRLSIL.

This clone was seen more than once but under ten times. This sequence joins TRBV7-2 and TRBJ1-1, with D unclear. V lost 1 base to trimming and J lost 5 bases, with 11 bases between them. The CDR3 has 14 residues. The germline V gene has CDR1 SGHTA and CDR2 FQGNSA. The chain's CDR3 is CASSLERGYTEAFF. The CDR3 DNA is TGTGCCAGCAGCTTAGAACGGGGTTATACTGAAGCTTTCTTT.

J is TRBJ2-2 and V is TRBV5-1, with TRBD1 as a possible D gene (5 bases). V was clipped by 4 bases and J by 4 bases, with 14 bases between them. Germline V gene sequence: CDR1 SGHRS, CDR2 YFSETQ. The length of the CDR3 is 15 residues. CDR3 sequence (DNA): TGCGCCAGCAGCACCCAGGGTTCGAGCACCGGGGAGCTGTTTTTT. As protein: CASSTQGSSTGELFF.

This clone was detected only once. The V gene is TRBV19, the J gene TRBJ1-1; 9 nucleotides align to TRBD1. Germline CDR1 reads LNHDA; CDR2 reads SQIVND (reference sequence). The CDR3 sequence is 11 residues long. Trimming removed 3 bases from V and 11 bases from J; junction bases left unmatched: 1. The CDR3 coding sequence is TGTGCCAGTAGTATCGGGACAGGGGCTTTCTTT. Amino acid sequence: CASSIGTGAFF. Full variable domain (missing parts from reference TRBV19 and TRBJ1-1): DGGITQSPKYLFRKEGQNVTLSCEQNLNHDAMYWYRQDPGQGLRLIYYSQIVNDFQKGDIAEGYSVSREKKESFPLTVTSAQKNPTAFYLCASSIGTGAFFGQGTRLTVV.

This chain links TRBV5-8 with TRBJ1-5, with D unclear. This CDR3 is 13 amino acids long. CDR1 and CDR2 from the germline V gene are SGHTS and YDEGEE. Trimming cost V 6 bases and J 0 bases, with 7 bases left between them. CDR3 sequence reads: CASTLYSNQPQHF. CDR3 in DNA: TGTGCCAGCACCCTATATAGCAATCAGCCCCAGCATTTT.

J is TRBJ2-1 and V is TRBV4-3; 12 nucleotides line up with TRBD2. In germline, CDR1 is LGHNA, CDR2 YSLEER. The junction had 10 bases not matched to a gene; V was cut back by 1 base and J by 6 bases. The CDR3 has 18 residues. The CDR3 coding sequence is TGCGCCAGCAGCCAAGGGTCGGCCGGGACTAGCGGGTCCAATGAGCAGTTCTTC. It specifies CASSQGSAGTSGSNEQFF.

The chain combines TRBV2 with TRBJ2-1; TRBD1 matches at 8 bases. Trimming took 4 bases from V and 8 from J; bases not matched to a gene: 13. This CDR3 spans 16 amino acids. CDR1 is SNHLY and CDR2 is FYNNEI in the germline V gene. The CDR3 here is CASSVETGAKVYEQFF. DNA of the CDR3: TGTGCCAGCAGTGTCGAGACAGGGGCTAAGGTCTATGAGCAGTTCTTC. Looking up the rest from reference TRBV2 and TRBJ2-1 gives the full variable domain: EPEVTQTPSHQVTQMGQEVILRCVPISNHLYFYWYRQILGQKVEFLVSFYNNEISEKSEIFDDQFSVERPDGSNFTLKIRSTKLEDSAMYFCASSVETGAKVYEQFFGPGTRLTVL.

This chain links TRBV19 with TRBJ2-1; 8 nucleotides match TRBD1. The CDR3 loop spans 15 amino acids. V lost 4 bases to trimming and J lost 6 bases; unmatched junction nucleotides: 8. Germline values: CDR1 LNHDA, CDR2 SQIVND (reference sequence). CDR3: CASSTQDRAGNEQFF. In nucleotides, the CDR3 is TGTGCCAGTAGTACCCAGGACAGGGCTGGCAATGAGCAGTTCTTC.

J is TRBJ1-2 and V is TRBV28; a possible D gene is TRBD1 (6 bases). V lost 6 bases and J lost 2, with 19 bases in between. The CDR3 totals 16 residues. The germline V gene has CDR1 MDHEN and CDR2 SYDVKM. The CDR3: CASSGAGGASNYGYTF. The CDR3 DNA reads TGTGCCAGCAGCGGCGCTGGGGGGGCCTCGAACTATGGCTACACCTTC.

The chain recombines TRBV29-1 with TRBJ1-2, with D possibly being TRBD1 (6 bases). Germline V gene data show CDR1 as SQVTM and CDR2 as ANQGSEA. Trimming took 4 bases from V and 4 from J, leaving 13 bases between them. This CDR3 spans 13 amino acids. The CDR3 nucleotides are TGCAGCGTTGTCGGGGACAAGACCTATGGCTACACCTTC. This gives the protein CSVVGDKTYGYTF.

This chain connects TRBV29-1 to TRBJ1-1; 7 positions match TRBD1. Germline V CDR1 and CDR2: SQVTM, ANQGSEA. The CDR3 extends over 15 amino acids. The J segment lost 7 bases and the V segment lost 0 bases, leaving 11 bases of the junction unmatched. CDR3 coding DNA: TGCAGCGTTGAAGATTTCCGGACAGGCCGTTTTGAAGCTTTCTTT. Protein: CSVEDFRTGRFEAFF.

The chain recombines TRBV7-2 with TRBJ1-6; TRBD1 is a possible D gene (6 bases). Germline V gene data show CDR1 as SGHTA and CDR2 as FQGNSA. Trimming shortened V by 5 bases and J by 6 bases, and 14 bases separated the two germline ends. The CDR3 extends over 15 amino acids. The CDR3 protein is CASSPRTARNSPLHF. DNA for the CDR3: TGTGCCAGCAGCCCGCGGACAGCTCGTAATTCACCCCTCCACTTT.

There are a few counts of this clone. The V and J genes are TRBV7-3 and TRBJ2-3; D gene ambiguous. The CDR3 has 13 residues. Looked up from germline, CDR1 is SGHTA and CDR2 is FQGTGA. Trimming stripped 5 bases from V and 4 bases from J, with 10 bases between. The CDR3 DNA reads TGTGCCAGCAGCAGATGGAGTGCAGATACGCAGTATTTT. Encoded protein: CASSRWSADTQYF.

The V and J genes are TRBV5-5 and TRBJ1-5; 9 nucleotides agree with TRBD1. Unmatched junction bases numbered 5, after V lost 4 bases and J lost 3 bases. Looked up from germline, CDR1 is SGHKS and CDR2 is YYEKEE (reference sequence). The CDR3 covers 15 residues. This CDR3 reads CASSPGTGYNQPQHF. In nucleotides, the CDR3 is TGTGCCAGCAGCCCCGGGACAGGGTACAATCAGCCCCAGCATTTT.